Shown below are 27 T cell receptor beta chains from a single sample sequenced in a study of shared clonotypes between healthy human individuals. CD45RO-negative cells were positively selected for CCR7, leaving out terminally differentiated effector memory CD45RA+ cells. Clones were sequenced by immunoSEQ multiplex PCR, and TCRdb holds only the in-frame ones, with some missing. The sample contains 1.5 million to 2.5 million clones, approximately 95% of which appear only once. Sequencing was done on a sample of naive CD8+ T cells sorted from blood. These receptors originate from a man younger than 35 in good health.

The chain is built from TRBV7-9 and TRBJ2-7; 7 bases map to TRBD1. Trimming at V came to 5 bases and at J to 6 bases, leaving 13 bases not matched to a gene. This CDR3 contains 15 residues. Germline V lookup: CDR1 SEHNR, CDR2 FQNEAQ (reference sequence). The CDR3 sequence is CASSPSGQTRPEQYF. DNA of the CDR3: TGTGCCAGCAGCCCATCGGGACAGACTCGGCCCGAGCAGTACTTC.

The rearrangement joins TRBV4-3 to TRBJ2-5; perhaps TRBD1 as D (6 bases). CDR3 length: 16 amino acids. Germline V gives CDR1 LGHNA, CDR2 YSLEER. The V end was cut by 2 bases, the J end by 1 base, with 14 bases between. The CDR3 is CASSQLSGTIQETQYF. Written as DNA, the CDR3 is TGCGCCAGCAGCCAATTATCCGGGACAATCCAAGAGACCCAGTACTTC.

CDR3 amino acids: CASTARGQATGTQYF. Written as DNA, the CDR3 is TGTGCCAGCACCGCCCGGGGACAGGCCACGGGGACCCAGTACTTC. The genes are TRBV6-1 and TRBJ2-5; TRBD1 matches 8 bases. The germline V gene encodes CDR1 MNHNS and CDR2 SASEGT. With V trimmed by 7 bases and J by 7 bases, 14 bases remained unmatched. This CDR3 region has 15 residues.

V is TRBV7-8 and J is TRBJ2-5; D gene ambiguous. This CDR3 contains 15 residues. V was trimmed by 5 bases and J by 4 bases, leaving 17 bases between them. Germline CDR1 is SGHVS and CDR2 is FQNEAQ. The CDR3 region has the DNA TGTGCCAGCAGCCCAGAGACACCCTGGGGAGAGACCCAGTACTTC. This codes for CASSPETPWGETQYF. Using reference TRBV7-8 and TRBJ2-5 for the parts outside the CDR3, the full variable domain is GAGVSQSPRYKVAKRGQDVALRCDPISGHVSLFWYQQALGQGPEFLTYFQNEAQLDKSGLPSDRFFAERPEGSVSTLKIQRTQQEDSAVYLCASSPETPWGETQYFGPGTRLLVL.

CDR3 in DNA: TGTGCCAGCAGCTTCGGGGGTAGGTACGAGCAGTACTTC. Its translation is CASSFGGRYEQYF. The chain employs TRBV11-2 and TRBJ2-7, with D possibly TRBD2 on 6 matching bases. V lost 3 bases and J lost 4, with 10 bases in between. The CDR3 loop spans 13 amino acids. CDR1 and CDR2 (germline): SGHAT, FQNNGV.

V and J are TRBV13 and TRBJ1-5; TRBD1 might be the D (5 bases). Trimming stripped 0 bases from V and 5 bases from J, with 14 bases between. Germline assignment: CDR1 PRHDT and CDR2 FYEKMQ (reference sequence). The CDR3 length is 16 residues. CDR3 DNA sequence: TGTGCCAGCAGCTTAGGCCTGGGGGTTAGTGATCAGCCCCAGCATTTT. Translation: CASSLGLGVSDQPQHF.

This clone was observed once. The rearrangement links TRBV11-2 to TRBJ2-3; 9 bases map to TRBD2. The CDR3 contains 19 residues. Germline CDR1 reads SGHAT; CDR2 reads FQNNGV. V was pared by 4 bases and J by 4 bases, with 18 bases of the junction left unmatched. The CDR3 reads CASSSYWTDLGGGADTQYF. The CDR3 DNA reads TGTGCCAGCAGCTCTTACTGGACGGACCTAGGCGGGGGGGCAGATACGCAGTATTTT.

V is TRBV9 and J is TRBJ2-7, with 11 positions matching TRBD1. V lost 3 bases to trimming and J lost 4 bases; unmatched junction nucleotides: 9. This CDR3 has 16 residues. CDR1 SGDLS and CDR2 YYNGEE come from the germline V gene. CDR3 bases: TGTGCCAGCAGCGCGGGCGGTGGGACAGGGGGGTACGAGCAGTACTTC. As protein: CASSAGGGTGGYEQYF. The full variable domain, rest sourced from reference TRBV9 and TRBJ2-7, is DSGVTQTPKHLITATGQRVTLRCSPRSGDLSVYWYQQSLDQGLQFLIQYYNGEERAKGNILERFSAQQFPDLHSELNLSSLELGDSALYFCASSAGGGTGGYEQYFGPGTRLTVT.

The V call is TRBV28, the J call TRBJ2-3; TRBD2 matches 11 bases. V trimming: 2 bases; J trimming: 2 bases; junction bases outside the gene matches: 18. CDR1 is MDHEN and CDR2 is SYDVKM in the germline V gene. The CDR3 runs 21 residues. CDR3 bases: TGTGCCAGCAGTTTAGACCCTCAACTAGCGGGGGCCCCCGGTGACACAGATACGCAGTATTTT. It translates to CASSLDPQLAGAPGDTDTQYF.

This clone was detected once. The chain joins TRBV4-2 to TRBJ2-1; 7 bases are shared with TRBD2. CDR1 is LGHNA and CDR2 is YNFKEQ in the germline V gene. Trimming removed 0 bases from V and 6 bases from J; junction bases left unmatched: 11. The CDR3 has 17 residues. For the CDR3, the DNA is TGTGCCAGCAGCCAAGAGGCCGGATCAGCGGGACGCAATGAGCAGTTCTTC. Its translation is CASSQEAGSAGRNEQFF.

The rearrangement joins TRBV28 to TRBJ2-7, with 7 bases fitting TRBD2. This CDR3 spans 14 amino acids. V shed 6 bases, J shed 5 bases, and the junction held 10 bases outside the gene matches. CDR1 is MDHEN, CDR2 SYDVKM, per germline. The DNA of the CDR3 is TGTGCCAGCAGAAGCCGGCGGGGGACGGACGAGCAGTACTTC. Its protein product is CASRSRRGTDEQYF.

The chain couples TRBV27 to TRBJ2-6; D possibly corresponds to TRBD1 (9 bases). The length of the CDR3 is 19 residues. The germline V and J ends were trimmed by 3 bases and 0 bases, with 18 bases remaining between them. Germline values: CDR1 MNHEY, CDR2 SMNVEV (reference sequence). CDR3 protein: CASSFLGTGTSSGANVLTF. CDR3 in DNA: TGTGCCAGCAGTTTCCTTGGGACAGGGACTAGCTCTGGGGCCAACGTCCTGACTTTC.

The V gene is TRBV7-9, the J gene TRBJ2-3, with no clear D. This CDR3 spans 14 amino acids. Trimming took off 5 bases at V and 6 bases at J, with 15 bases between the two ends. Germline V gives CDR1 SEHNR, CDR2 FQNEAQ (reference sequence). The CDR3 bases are TGTGCCAGCAGCCCGCCCAGAGGTATGGATACGCAGTATTTT. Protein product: CASSPPRGMDTQYF.

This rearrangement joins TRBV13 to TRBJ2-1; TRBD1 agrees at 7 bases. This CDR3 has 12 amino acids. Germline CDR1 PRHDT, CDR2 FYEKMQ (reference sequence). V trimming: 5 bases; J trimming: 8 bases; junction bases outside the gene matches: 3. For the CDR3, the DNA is TGTGCCAGCAGCATCACAGGGGATGAGCAGTTCTTC. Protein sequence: CASSITGDEQFF.

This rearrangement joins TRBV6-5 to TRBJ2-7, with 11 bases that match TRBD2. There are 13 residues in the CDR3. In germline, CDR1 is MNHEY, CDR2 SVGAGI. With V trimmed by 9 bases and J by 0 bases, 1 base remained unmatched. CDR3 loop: CASTSGSSYEQYF. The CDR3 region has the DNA TGTGCCAGTACTAGCGGGAGCTCCTACGAGCAGTACTTC.

The CDR3 protein is CSVVFAGGLNEQFF. The CDR3 DNA reads as TGCAGCGTTGTATTCGCGGGGGGTCTCAATGAGCAGTTCTTC. J is TRBJ2-1 and V is TRBV29-1; 8 nucleotides match TRBD2. This CDR3 has 14 amino acids. V lost 4 bases, J lost 6 bases, and 8 bases stayed unmatched. Germline lookup yields CDR1 SQVTM and CDR2 ANQGSEA.

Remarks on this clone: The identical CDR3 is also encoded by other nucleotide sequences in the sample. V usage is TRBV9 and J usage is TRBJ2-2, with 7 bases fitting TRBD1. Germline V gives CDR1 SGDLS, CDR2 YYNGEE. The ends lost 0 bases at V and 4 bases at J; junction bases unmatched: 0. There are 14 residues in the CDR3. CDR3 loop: CASSVGQGTGELFF. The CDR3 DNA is TGTGCCAGCAGCGTAGGACAGGGCACCGGGGAGCTGTTTTTT.

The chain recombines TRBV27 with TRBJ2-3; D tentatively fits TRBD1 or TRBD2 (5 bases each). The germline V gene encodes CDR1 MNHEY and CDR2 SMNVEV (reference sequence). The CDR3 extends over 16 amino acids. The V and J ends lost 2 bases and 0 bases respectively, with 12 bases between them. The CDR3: CASSLIGTMSTDTQYF. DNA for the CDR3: TGTGCCAGCAGTTTAATAGGGACCATGAGCACAGATACGCAGTATTTT.

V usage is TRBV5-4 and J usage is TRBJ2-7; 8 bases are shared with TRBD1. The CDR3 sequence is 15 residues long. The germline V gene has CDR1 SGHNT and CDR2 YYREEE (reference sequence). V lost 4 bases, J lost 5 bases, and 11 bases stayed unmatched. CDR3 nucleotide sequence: TGTGCCAGCAGCCTAGGACAGGGAGGTTACGACGAGCAGTACTTC. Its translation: CASSLGQGGYDEQYF.

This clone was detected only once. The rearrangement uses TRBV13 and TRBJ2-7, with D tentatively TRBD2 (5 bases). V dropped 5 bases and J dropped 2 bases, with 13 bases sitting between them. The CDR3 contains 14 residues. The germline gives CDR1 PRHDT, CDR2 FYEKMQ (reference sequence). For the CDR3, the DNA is TGTGCCAGCAGCCCGTCCCCCGGGGCCTACGAGCAGTACTTC. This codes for CASSPSPGAYEQYF.

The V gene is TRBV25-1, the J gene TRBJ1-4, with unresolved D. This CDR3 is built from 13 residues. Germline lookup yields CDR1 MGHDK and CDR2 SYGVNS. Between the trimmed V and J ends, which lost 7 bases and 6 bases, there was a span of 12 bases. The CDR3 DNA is TGTGCCAGCACTGCGGGCGTATATGAAAAACTGTTTTTT. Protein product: CASTAGVYEKLFF.

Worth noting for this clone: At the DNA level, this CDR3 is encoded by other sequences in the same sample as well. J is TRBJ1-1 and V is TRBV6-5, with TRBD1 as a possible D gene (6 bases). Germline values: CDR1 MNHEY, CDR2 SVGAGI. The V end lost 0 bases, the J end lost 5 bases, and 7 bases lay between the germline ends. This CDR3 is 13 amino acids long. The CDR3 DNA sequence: TGTGCCAGCAGTTACTCCAGGGGAACTGAAGCTTTCTTT. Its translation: CASSYSRGTEAFF.

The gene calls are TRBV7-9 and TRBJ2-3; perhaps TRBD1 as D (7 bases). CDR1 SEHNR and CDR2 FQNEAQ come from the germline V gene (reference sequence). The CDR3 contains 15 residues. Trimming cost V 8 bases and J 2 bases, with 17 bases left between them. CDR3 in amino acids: CASLGGGGNTDTQYF. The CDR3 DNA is TGTGCCAGCCTAGGAGGGGGCGGGAACACAGATACGCAGTATTTT.

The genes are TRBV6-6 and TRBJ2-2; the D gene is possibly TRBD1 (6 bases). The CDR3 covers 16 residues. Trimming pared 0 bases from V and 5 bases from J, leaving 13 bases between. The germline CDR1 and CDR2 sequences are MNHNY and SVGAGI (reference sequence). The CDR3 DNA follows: TGTGCCAGCAGTTACTCAATGGCCCAGGGGACCGGGGAGCTGTTTTTT. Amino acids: CASSYSMAQGTGELFF.

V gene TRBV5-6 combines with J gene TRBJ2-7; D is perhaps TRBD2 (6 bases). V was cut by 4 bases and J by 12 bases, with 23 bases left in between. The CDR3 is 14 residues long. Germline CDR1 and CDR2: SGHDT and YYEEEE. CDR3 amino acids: CASSPGTVLAGLYF. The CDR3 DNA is TGTGCCAGCAGCCCCGGGACGGTTCTCGCGGGGTTGTACTTC.

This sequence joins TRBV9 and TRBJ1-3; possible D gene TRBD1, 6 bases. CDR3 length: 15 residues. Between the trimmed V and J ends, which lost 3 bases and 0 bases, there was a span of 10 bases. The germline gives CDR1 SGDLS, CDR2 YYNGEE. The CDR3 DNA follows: TGTGCCAGCAGCGGGGGGACACTCTCTGGAAACACCATATATTTT. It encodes CASSGGTLSGNTIYF. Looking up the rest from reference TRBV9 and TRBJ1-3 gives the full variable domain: DSGVTQTPKHLITATGQRVTLRCSPRSGDLSVYWYQQSLDQGLQFLIQYYNGEERAKGNILERFSAQQFPDLHSELNLSSLELGDSALYFCASSGGTLSGNTIYFGEGSWLTVV.

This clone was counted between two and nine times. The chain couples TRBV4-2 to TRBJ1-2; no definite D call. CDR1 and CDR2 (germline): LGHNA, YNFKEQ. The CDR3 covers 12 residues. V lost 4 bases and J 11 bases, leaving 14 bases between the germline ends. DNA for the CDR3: TGTGCCAGCAGCCCCGCCCAACATATGTACACCTTC. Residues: CASSPAQHMYTF.